Described below is a single T cell receptor (beta chain) sequence and its context. The sample belongs to a study of response to subunit inactivated influenza vaccine. With 5 bases clipped from V and 6 bases from J, the junction kept 6 bases outside the gene matches. CDR3 size: 14 residues. TCRdb reprocessed the RT-PCR reads with MiXCR, giving one entry per CDR3 protein. The top ten clones hold approximately 12% of a sample with 490,000 or so distinct CDR3 sequences, less than 10% of them seen once. The source of this sequence is a man between 50 and 75 years old who received an inactivated influenza vaccine. The rearrangement links TRBV12-3 or TRBV12-4 to TRBJ2-5; 10 positions match TRBD2. The sample in question was PBMCs from blood, obtained roughly 24 months after vaccination. CDR3: CASSRTSGQKTQYF. The CDR3 nucleotides are TGTGCCAGCAGTCGGACTAGCGGTCAAAAGACCCAGTACTTC.